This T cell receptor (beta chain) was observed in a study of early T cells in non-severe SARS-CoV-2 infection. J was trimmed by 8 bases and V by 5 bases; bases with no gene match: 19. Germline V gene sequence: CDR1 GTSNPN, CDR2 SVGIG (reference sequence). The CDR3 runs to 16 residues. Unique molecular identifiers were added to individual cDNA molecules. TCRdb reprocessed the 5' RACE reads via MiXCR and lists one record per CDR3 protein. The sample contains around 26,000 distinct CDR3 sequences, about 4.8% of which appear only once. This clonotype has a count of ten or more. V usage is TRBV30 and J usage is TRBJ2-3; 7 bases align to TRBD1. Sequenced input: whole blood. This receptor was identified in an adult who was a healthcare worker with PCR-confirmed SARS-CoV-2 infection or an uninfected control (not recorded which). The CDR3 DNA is TGTGCCTGGGGTATTTACGGGACAGAGTACGGAGGTACGCAGTATTTT. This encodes CAWGIYGTEYGGTQYF.